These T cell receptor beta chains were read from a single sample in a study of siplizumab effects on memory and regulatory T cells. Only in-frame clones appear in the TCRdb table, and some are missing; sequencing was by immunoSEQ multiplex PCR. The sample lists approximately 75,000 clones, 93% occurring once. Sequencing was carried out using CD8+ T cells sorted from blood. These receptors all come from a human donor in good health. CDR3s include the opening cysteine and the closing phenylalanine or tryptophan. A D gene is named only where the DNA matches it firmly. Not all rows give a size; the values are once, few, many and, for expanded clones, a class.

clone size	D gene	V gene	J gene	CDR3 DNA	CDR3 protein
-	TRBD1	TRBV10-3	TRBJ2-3	TGTGCCATCAGTGAGCCCACCGCCGGGACAGGGGACAGCACAGATACGCAGTATTTT	CAISEPTAGTGDSTDTQYF
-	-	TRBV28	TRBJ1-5	TGTGCCAGTACTACGGGCAATCAGCCCCAGCATTTT	CASTTGNQPQHF
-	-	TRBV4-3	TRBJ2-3	TGCGCCAGCAGCCATGGGGGCACAGATACGCAGTATTTT	CASSHGGTDTQYF
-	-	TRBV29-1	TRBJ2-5	TGCAGCGTTGTGAAGAAGGTGGAAGAGACCCAGTACTTC	CSVVKKVEETQYF
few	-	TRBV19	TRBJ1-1	TGTGCCAGTAGTATAGGCCTCACTGAAGCTTTCTTT	CASSIGLTEAFF
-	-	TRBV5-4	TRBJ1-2	TGTGCCAGCAGCCCGGGGGTTAGCTATGGCTACACCTTC	CASSPGVSYGYTF
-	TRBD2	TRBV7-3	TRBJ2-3	TGTGCCAGCAGCTTAACTGACGGGGGGGCATCAGATACGCAGTATTTT	CASSLTDGGASDTQYF
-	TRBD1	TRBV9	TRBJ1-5	TGTGCCAGCAGCCGGGACAGGGGTGATCAGCCCCAGCATTTT	CASSRDRGDQPQHF
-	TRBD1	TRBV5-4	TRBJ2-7	TGTGCCAGCTCGGGGACAGTTACCTACGAGCAGTACTTC	CASSGTVTYEQYF
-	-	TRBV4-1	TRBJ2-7	TGCGCCAGCAGCCATAAGTGGGGTAGCTCCTACGAGCAGTACTTC	CASSHKWGSSYEQYF
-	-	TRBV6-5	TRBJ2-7	TGTGCCAGCAGTTACTCAATTCCGGGGTCGGAGCAGTACTTC	CASSYSIPGSEQYF
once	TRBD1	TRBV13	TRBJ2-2	TGTGCCAGCAGCTTGGGGGGACAGGGACACACCGGGGAGCTGTTTTTT	CASSLGGQGHTGELFF
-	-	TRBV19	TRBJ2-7	TGTGCCAGTAGTACCGGGGAGGGGACAGGTTACTACGAGCAGTACTTC	CASSTGEGTGYYEQYF
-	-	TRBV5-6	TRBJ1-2	TGTGCCAGCAGCTTGGATGTACGGCCCGACTATGGCTACACCTTC	CASSLDVRPDYGYTF
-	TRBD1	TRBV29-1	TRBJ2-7	TGCAGCGTTGATGGGGGACAGCGCTACGAGCAGTACTTC	CSVDGGQRYEQYF
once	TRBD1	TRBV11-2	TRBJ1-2	TGTGCCAGCAGCTTGGAGATTGGGACAGGGGGTAATGGCTACACCTTC	CASSLEIGTGGNGYTF
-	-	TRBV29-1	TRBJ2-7	TGCAGCGTTGAATTGTTGAGGACGTACGAGCAGTACTTC	CSVELLRTYEQYF
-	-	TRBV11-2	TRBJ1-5	TGTGCCAGCAGCCCATCGACAGCCCTTGGGGGTCAGCCCCAGCATTTT	CASSPSTALGGQPQHF
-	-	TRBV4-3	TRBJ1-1	TGCGCCAGCAGCCAAGGGAACACTGAAGCTTTCTTT	CASSQGNTEAFF
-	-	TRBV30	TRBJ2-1	TGTGCCTGGTGGAGGGCTGGGTTCGAAAATGAGCAGTTCTTC	CAWWRAGFENEQFF
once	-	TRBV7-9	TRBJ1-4	TGTGCCAGCAGCTCGCCACTTGAAGGACAGTCTAATGAAAAACTGTTTTTT	CASSSPLEGQSNEKLFF
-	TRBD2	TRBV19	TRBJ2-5	TGTGCCAGTAGTACCGGGGGGGGAGAGACCCAGTACTTC	CASSTGGGETQYF
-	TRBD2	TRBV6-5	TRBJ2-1	TGTGCCAGCAGTTCAAAGGTACCTAGCGGGGGGTCTGAGCAGTTCTTC	CASSSKVPSGGSEQFF